Below are 18 T cell receptor beta chains sequenced from a single sample in a study of cytomegalovirus exposure and HLA in healthy donors. In the PCR, 60 Vbeta and 13 Jbeta primers were used. TCRdb keeps only in-frame clones here, not all; method: immunoSEQ multiplex PCR. The data show 150,000 to 200,000 clones, roughly 80% seen once. Sequencing was done on a sample of PBMCs. Every receptor here comes from a female donor in good health and CMV-seronegative.

The genes are TRBV5-1 and TRBJ2-7; 8 bases align to TRBD1. The CDR3 covers 14 residues. In germline, CDR1 is SGHRS, CDR2 YFSETQ. Trimming cost V 3 bases and J 4 bases; bases outside gene matches: 6. This chain's CDR3 is CASSYGQGIYEQYF. The CDR3 nucleotides read TGCGCCAGCAGCTACGGACAGGGAATTTACGAGCAGTACTTC. The entire variable domain, with the rest obtained from reference TRBV5-1 and TRBJ2-7, is as follows: KAGVTQTPRYLIKTRGQQVTLSCSPISGHRSVSWYQQTPGQGLQFLFEYFSETQRNKGNFPGRFSGRQFSNSRSEMNVSTLELGDSALYLCASSYGQGIYEQYFGPGTRLTVT.

This chain's CDR3 is CASSLDTADTDTQYF. The DNA for the CDR3 is TGCGCCAGCAGCTTGGATACAGCGGACACAGATACGCAGTATTTT. The V call is TRBV5-1, the J call TRBJ2-3, with D possibly being TRBD2 (5 bases). V was cut by 0 bases and J by 2 bases, with 10 bases left in between. Germline-derived CDR1 and CDR2 are SGHRS and YFSETQ. CDR3 length: 15 amino acids.

In DNA form, the CDR3 reads TGCGCCAGCAGCCGAGGCGGAGGGTCCTCCTACGAGCAGTACTTC. Amino acids: CASSRGGGSSYEQYF. The gene calls are TRBV4-1 and TRBJ2-7; tentative D call: TRBD2 (6 bases). V was shortened by 4 bases and J by 0 bases, with 13 bases between the two germline ends. This CDR3 comprises 15 residues. Germline loops: CDR1 MGHRA, CDR2 YSYEKL.

Worth noting for this clone: The sample carries other DNA sequences with the same CDR3. V and J are TRBV6-6 and TRBJ1-5; no definite D call. V was trimmed by 4 bases and J by 4 bases, leaving 2 bases between them. Germline-derived CDR1 and CDR2 are MNHNY and SVGAGI (reference sequence). CDR3 length: 11 amino acids. The CDR3 sequence: CASSSNQPQHF. DNA of the CDR3: TGTGCCAGCAGTTCAAATCAGCCCCAGCATTTT.

The chain recombines TRBV30 with TRBJ1-6, with 7 bases aligning to TRBD1. This CDR3 is 16 amino acids long. The V gene end was trimmed by 2 bases and the J gene end by 0 bases; junction bases not matched to a gene: 4. The V gene's germline CDR1 is GTSNPN and CDR2 SVGIG (reference sequence). Here the CDR3 reads CAWSRGTDSYNSPLHF. Here the CDR3 DNA reads TGTGCCTGGAGTAGAGGGACAGACTCCTATAATTCACCCCTCCACTTT. The full variable domain, rest sourced from reference TRBV30 and TRBJ1-6, is SQTIHQWPATLVQPVGSPLSLECTVEGTSNPNLYWYRQAAGRGLQLLFYSVGIGQISSEVPQNLSASRPQDRQFILSSKKLLLSDSGFYLCAWSRGTDSYNSPLHFGNGTRLTVT.

This chain joins TRBV5-4 and TRBJ2-3; D possibly corresponds to TRBD2 (6 bases). V was cut by 0 bases and J by 2 bases, with 10 bases left in between. CDR3 length equals 15 residues. The germline CDR1 and CDR2 sequences are SGHNT and YYREEE (reference sequence). The CDR3 nucleotides are TGTGCCAGCAGCTTGGCAGCGGGCGCCACAGATACGCAGTATTTT. This encodes CASSLAAGATDTQYF.

This clone turned up a few times. The DNA for the CDR3 is TGTGCCAGCAGCTTAAGACGGGACAGCTACAATGAGCAGTTCTTC. Translation: CASSLRRDSYNEQFF. V is TRBV13 and J is TRBJ2-1; the match to TRBD1 covers 7 bases. This CDR3 has 15 amino acids. Per the germline V gene, CDR1 is PRHDT and CDR2 is FYEKMQ (reference sequence). J was trimmed by 3 bases and V by 2 bases; bases with no gene match: 4.

V and J are TRBV14 and TRBJ2-1, with a tentative D call TRBD2 (6 bases). This CDR3 contains 16 residues. Germline V lookup: CDR1 SGHDN, CDR2 FVKESK. Trimming took 2 bases from V and 5 from J, leaving 16 bases between them. The chain's CDR3 is CASSQWLSGGHNEQFF. CDR3 nucleotides: TGTGCCAGCAGCCAATGGCTTAGCGGAGGACACAATGAGCAGTTCTTC.

The gene calls are TRBV19 and TRBJ1-1, with D maybe TRBD1 (6 bases). The germline V gene encodes CDR1 LNHDA and CDR2 SQIVND (reference sequence). V was cut by 9 bases and J by 5 bases, with 16 bases left in between. This CDR3 has 13 residues. The CDR3 nucleotides read TGTGCCAGCCTACAGGGATACGGTACTGAAGCTTTCTTT. Protein: CASLQGYGTEAFF.

CDR3 region: CASSVNAGGRGSGANVLTF. The CDR3 bases are TGTGCCAGCAGCGTAAACGCGGGTGGGAGGGGATCTGGGGCCAACGTCCTGACTTTC. This chain connects TRBV9 to TRBJ2-6; 7 nucleotides align to TRBD2. The CDR3 loop spans 19 amino acids. V lost 1 base, J lost 1 base, and 11 bases stayed unmatched. The germline V gene encodes CDR1 SGDLS and CDR2 YYNGEE.

The rearrangement links TRBV30 to TRBJ1-2; D perhaps matches TRBD1 (6 bases). The CDR3 contains 11 residues. The germline V and J ends were trimmed by 4 bases and 3 bases, with 6 bases remaining between them. From germline, CDR1 is GTSNPN and CDR2 SVGIG (reference sequence). As DNA, the CDR3 is TGTGCCTGGACAGGGGACTATGGCTACACCTTC. Protein sequence: CAWTGDYGYTF.

The rearrangement links TRBV5-1 to TRBJ2-4; 15 bases match TRBD2. Germline V gene lookup returns CDR1 SGHRS and CDR2 YFSETQ. This CDR3 has 16 amino acids. J gave up 8 bases and V 4 bases, and 7 bases lay outside the gene matches. CDR3: CASSPGLAGGTDIQYF. CDR3 in DNA: TGCGCCAGCAGCCCCGGACTAGCGGGGGGGACGGACATTCAGTACTTC.

The J gene is TRBJ1-2, the V gene TRBV27; 9 positions match TRBD1. The trim removed 6 bases at V and 4 bases at J, leaving 6 bases unmatched. The CDR3 is made up of 14 amino acids. The germline V gene encodes CDR1 MNHEY and CDR2 SMNVEV (reference sequence). The CDR3 DNA is TGTGCCAGCAGCTTCTTGGGACAGGGCTATGGCTACACCTTC. This codes for CASSFLGQGYGYTF.

J is TRBJ1-1 and V is TRBV9; 12 bases align to TRBD1. V lost 3 bases, J lost 7 bases, and 7 bases stayed unmatched. The CDR3 sequence is 15 residues long. Germline V CDR1 and CDR2: SGDLS, YYNGEE. CDR3 DNA sequence: TGTGCCAGCAGCGCCGAAGGGACAGGGGGCGGTGAAGCTTTCTTT. This gives the protein CASSAEGTGGGEAFF.

Concerning this clone itself: The conserved final phenylalanine or tryptophan is absent from the CDR3, which likely points to a read error. The DNA of the CDR3 is TGTGCCACCAGCAGGGCACAGGGGTCTGCCTACGAGCAGTACCTC. This encodes CATSRAQGSAYEQYL. V and J are TRBV15 and TRBJ2-7; TRBD1 matches at 7 bases. V gave up 3 bases and J gave up 2 bases; unmatched junction bases: 7. The CDR3 runs 15 residues. CDR1 LNHNV and CDR2 YYDKDF come from the germline V gene (reference sequence).

The V and J genes are TRBV9 and TRBJ2-5; a possible D gene is TRBD1 (5 bases). From germline, CDR1 is SGDLS and CDR2 YYNGEE. This CDR3 region has 17 residues. Trimming took 3 bases from V and 3 from J, leaving 21 bases between them. The chain's CDR3 is CASSEGTRANGEETQYF. The CDR3 DNA reads as TGTGCCAGCAGCGAGGGTACCAGGGCAAACGGCGAAGAGACCCAGTACTTC.

The rearrangement links TRBV13 to TRBJ2-7, with D possibly TRBD2 on 6 matching bases. The germline CDR1 and CDR2 sequences are PRHDT and FYEKMQ (reference sequence). This CDR3 is built from 13 residues. The V gene lost 5 bases and the J gene lost 7 bases, with 15 bases spanning the gap. The CDR3 protein is CASSILPGDEQYF. The CDR3 nucleotides read TGTGCCAGCAGCATTCTCCCGGGAGATGAGCAGTACTTC.

This clone counts as medium-sized. The rearrangement uses TRBV6-4 and TRBJ2-3, with D possibly being TRBD1 (5 bases). The germline V and J ends were trimmed by 0 bases and 2 bases, with 9 bases remaining between them. Germline V gene lookup returns CDR1 MRHNA and CDR2 SNTAGT. The CDR3 runs to 15 residues. CDR3 region: CASSDSLGDTDTQYF. The DNA for the CDR3 is TGTGCCAGCAGTGACTCCCTAGGGGACACAGATACGCAGTATTTT.